What follows is one T cell receptor (beta chain) and its context. This specimen comes from a study of blood T cell repertoires in COVID-19. In the study overall: Sites across the United States, Italy and Spain contributed samples from acute and convalescent COVID-19. PBMCs, B-cell-depleted T cells, or T cells were the source of the cDNA or gDNA that made up the material.

In the original processing: Estimates of nucleated cell counts were drawn from the amplification of reference gene primers. The table came from immunoSEQ multiplex PCR; TCRdb's copy has only in-frame clones and leaves some out. D and trimming were read from the DNA, whereas the V and J calls and clone size are those reported in that table. The data show more than 65,000 clones, around 83% seen once. The V and J ends lost 3 bases and 1 base respectively, with 23 bases between them. From germline, CDR1 is SGHNT and CDR2 YENEEA. The CDR3 contains 19 residues. V gene TRBV11-3 combines with J gene TRBJ2-3; no clear D. The sequenced sample consisted of peripheral blood. The clonotype was recovered from a man aged 50 to 60 with active COVID-19. The CDR3 here is CASSLTMLGTGEGTDTQYF. CDR3 bases: TGTGCCAGCAGCTTGACGATGTTGGGTACTGGCGAGGGCACAGATACGCAGTATTTT.